The 10 T cell receptor beta chains below all came from one sample that was sequenced in a study of identical twins. MiXCR, applied by TCRdb to the 5' RACE reads, yields one record per CDR3 protein. Among 700,000 to 950,000 distinct CDR3 sequences listed, roughly an eighth were seen once. These data also formed part of another study, on yellow fever vaccine responses in identical twins.

Material for sequencing was PBMCs. These receptors were obtained from a woman under 30 in good health.

This rearrangement joins TRBV4-1 to TRBJ1-6; D may be TRBD1 (6 bases). V gave up 0 bases and J gave up 4 bases, with 13 bases separating them. Germline values: CDR1 MGHRA, CDR2 YSYEKL. This CDR3 has 17 residues. The CDR3 nucleotides are TGCGCCAGCAGCCAAGACTCTTTCGGACAGTATAATTCACCCCTCCACTTT. Its protein product is CASSQDSFGQYNSPLHF.

This clonotype has more than one count but fewer than ten. V usage is TRBV21-1 and J usage is TRBJ1-5; the table's D call of TRBD1 was not tested on the DNA. TRBV21-1 is a pseudogene segment. The CDR3 is 17 residues long. CDR3 in amino acids: CASSNSHRRHSNQPQHF. As DNA, the CDR3 is TGTGCCAGCAGCAATTCCCACAGGAGGCATAGCAATCAGCCCCAGCATTTT.

This clonotype appeared many times. The chain recombines TRBV28 with TRBJ2-3, with a tentative D call TRBD2 (6 bases). Germline V gene sequence: CDR1 MDHEN, CDR2 SYDVKM. V was clipped by 0 bases and J by 5 bases, with 12 bases between them. CDR3 length equals 15 residues. The CDR3 DNA follows: TGTGCCAGCAGTTTATGGTCTAGCGAGGAAGATACGCAGTATTTT. Residues: CASSLWSSEEDTQYF.

The table lists this clonotype with a few counts. V gene TRBV6-1 combines with J gene TRBJ1-3; 9 positions match TRBD1. With V trimmed by 5 bases and J by 0 bases, 5 bases remained unmatched. The CDR3 runs to 16 residues. Germline V gene data show CDR1 as MNHNS and CDR2 as SASEGT. The CDR3: CASSPGTGSSGNTIYF. DNA for the CDR3: TGTGCCAGCAGTCCCGGGACAGGGAGCTCTGGAAACACCATATATTTT.

In its sample, this clonotype was seen many times. The chain joins TRBV20-1 to TRBJ1-5; D gene uncertain. This CDR3 is 13 amino acids long. The V gene's germline CDR1 is DFQATT and CDR2 SNEGSKA (reference sequence). V was shortened by 4 bases and J by 6 bases, with 13 bases between the two germline ends. The CDR3 spells CSATLDETQPQHF. The CDR3 region has the DNA TGCAGTGCTACGTTGGATGAAACTCAGCCCCAGCATTTT.

V gene TRBV29-1 combines with J gene TRBJ2-2, with 12 bases matching TRBD1. The CDR3 length is 16 residues. V was pared by 5 bases and J by 5 bases, with 9 bases of the junction left unmatched. The V gene's germline CDR1 is SQVTM and CDR2 ANQGSEA. CDR3 in DNA: TGCAGCGTTCCCGGGACAGGGGGCTTTGGTACCGGGGAGCTGTTTTTT. This codes for CSVPGTGGFGTGELFF.

There are a few counts of this clonotype. The V call is TRBV20-1, the J call TRBJ2-7; a possible D gene is TRBD2 (5 bases). Looked up from germline, CDR1 is DFQATT and CDR2 is SNEGSKA (reference sequence). The CDR3 length is 12 residues. Deletions cut 3 bases from V and 6 bases from J, with 12 bases between. The CDR3 spells CSASASRGEQYF. The CDR3, as DNA: TGCAGTGCTAGTGCTAGCCGGGGCGAGCAGTACTTC.

V and J are TRBV12-3 or TRBV12-4 and TRBJ2-3, with D possibly being TRBD1 (5 bases). Trimming removed 3 bases at V and 1 base at J, with 11 bases between. The CDR3 contains 15 residues. The CDR3 loop reads CASSFASTGTDTQYF. The DNA of the CDR3 is TGTGCCAGCAGTTTTGCATCGACAGGCACAGATACGCAGTATTTT.

This chain connects TRBV2 to TRBJ2-5; D unclear. V dropped 2 bases and J dropped 0 bases, with 16 bases sitting between them. This CDR3 spans 17 amino acids. Germline CDR1 SNHLY, CDR2 FYNNEI. The CDR3 sequence is CASSEPWVARDQETQYF. In DNA, the CDR3 is TGTGCCAGCAGTGAACCCTGGGTCGCCAGAGACCAAGAGACCCAGTACTTC.

This clonotype was seen a handful of times. The rearrangement uses TRBV20-1 and TRBJ2-5, with D possibly TRBD1 on 5 matching bases. Germline V gene data show CDR1 as DFQATT and CDR2 as SNEGSKA (reference sequence). The V end was cut by 6 bases, the J end by 8 bases, with 16 bases between. The CDR3 consists of 12 residues. The CDR3 here is CSAPDTFRTQYF. The CDR3 DNA is TGCAGTGCCCCGGACACGTTTCGAACCCAGTACTTC.